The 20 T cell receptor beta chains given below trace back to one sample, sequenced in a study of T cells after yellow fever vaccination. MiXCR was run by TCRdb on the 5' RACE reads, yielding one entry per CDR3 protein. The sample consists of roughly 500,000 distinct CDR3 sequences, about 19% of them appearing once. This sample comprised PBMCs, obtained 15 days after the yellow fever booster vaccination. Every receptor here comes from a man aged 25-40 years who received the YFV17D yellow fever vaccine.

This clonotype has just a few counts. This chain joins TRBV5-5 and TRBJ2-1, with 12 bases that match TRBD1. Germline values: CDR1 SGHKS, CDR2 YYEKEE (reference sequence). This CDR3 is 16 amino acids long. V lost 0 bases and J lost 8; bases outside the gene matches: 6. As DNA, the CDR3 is TGTGCCAGCAGCTTGGGCGGGACAGGGGGCGCAGATGAGCAGTTCTTC. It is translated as CASSLGGTGGADEQFF.

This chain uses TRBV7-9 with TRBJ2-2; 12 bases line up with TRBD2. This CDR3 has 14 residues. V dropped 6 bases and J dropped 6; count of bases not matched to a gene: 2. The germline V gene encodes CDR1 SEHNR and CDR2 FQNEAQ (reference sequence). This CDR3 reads CASRRLAGAGELFF. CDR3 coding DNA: TGTGCCAGCAGAAGACTAGCGGGAGCCGGGGAGCTGTTTTTT.

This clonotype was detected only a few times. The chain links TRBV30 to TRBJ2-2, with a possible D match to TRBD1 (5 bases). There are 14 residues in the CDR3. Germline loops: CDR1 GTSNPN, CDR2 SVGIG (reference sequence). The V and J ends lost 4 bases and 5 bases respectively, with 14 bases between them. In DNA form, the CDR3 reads TGTGCCTGGACTCGCCAGGGTCAAACCGGGGAGCTGTTTTTT. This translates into CAWTRQGQTGELFF.

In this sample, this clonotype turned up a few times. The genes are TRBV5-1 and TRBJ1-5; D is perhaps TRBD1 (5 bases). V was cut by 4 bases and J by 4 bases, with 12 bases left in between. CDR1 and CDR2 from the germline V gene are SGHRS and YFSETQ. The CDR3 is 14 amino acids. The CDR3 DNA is TGCGCCAGCAGCCCCGAGGGGACGAATCAGCCCCAGCATTTT. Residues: CASSPEGTNQPQHF. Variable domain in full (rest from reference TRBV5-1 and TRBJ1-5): KAGVTQTPRYLIKTRGQQVTLSCSPISGHRSVSWYQQTPGQGLQFLFEYFSETQRNKGNFPGRFSGRQFSNSRSEMNVSTLELGDSALYLCASSPEGTNQPQHFGDGTRLSIL.

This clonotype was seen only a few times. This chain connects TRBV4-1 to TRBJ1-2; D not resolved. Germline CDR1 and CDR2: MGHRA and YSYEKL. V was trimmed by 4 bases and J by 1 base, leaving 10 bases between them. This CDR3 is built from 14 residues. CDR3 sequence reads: CASSPLAVNYGYTF. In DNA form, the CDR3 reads TGCGCCAGCAGCCCCCTCGCGGTTAACTATGGCTACACCTTC.

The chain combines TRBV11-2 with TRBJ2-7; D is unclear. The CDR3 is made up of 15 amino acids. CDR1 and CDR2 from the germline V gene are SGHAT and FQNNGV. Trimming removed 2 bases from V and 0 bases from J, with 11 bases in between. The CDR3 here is CASSLRARDSYEQYF. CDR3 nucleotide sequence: TGTGCCAGCAGCTTAAGGGCGCGAGACTCCTACGAGCAGTACTTC.

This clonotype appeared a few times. CDR3 in amino acids: CASSQGSGVTQYF. The CDR3 bases are TGTGCCAGCAGCCAAGGGTCAGGGGTTACGCAGTATTTT. V gene TRBV14 combines with J gene TRBJ2-3; D may be TRBD1 (6 bases). CDR3 length: 13 residues. V lost 1 base and J lost 8, with 10 bases in between. Germline values: CDR1 SGHDN, CDR2 FVKESK.

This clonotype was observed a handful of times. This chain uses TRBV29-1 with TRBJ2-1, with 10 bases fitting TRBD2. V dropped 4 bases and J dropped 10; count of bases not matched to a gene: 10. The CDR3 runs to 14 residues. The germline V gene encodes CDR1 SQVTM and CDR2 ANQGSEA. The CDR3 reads CSVGASGSTGEQFF. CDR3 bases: TGCAGCGTTGGAGCTAGCGGGAGTACGGGCGAGCAGTTCTTC.

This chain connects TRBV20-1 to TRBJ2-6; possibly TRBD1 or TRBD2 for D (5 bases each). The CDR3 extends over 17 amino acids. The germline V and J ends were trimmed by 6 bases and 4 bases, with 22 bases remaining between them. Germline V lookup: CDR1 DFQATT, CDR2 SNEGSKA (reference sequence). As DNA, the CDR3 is TGCAGTGCAACACCTATAGGGACCGCCGGAGGGGCCAACGTCCTGACTTTC. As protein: CSATPIGTAGGANVLTF.

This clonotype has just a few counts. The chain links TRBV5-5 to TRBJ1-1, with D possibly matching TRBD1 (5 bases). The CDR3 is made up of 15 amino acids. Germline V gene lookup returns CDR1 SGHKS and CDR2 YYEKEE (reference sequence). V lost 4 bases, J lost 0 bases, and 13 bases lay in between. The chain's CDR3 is CASSHGTGLNTEAFF. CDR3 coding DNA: TGTGCCAGCAGCCATGGGACGGGTTTGAACACTGAAGCTTTCTTT.

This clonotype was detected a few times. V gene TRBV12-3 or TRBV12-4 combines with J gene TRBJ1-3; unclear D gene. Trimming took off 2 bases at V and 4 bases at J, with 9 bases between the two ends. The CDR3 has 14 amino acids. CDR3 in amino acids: CASSLPAGGNTIYF. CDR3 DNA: TGTGCCAGCAGTTTACCGGCGGGGGGAAACACCATATATTTT.

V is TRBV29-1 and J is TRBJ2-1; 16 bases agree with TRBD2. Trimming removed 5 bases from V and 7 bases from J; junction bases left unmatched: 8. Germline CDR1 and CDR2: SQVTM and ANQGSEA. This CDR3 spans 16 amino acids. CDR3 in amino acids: CSVMSPGLAGGNEQFF. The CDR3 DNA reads TGCAGCGTTATGAGTCCGGGACTAGCGGGAGGGAATGAGCAGTTCTTC.

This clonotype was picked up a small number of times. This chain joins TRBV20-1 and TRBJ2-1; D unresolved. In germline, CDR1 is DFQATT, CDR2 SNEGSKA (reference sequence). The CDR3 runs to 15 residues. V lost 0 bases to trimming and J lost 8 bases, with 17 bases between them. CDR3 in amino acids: CSARDLAGPTDEQFF. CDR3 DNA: TGCAGTGCTAGAGACCTTGCCGGGCCGACCGATGAGCAGTTCTTC.

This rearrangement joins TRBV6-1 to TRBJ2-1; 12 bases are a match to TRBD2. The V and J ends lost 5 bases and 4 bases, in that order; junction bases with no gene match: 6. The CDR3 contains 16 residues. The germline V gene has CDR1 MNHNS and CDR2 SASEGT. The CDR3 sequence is CASSPGLAGKYNEQFF. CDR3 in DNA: TGTGCCAGCAGTCCGGGACTAGCGGGCAAGTACAATGAGCAGTTCTTC.

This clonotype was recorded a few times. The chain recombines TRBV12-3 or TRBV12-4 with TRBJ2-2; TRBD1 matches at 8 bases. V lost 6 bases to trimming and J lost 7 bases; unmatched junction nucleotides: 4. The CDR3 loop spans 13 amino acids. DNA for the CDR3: TGTGCCAGCAGCCCGACAGGGGTCGGGGAGCTGTTTTTT. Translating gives CASSPTGVGELFF.

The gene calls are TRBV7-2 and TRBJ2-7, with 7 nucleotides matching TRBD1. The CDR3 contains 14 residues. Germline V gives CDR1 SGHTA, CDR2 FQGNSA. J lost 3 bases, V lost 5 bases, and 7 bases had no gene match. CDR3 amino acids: CASSQRTGRYEQYF. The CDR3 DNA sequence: TGTGCCAGCAGCCAGCGGACAGGCCGCTACGAGCAGTACTTC.

The CDR3 here is CASSPGLAGNNEQFF. The CDR3 DNA follows: TGTGCCAGCAGCCCTGGACTAGCGGGAAACAATGAGCAGTTCTTC. This rearrangement joins TRBV27 to TRBJ2-1; 12 nucleotides agree with TRBD2. The J segment lost 5 bases and the V segment lost 6 bases, leaving 5 bases of the junction unmatched. CDR3 length: 15 residues. Per the germline V gene, CDR1 is MNHEY and CDR2 is SMNVEV (reference sequence).

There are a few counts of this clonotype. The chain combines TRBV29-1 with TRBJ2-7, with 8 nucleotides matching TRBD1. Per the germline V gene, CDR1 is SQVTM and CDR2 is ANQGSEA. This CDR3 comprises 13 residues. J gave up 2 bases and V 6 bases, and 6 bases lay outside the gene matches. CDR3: CSVRTGITYEQYF. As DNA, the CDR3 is TGCAGCGTACGGACAGGGATTACCTACGAGCAGTACTTC.

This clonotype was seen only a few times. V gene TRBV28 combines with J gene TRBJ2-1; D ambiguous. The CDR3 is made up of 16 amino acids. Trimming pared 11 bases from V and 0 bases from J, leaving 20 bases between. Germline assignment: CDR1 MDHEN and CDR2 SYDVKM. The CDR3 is CAGRLDPSNSYNEQFF. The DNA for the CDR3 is TGTGCCGGTCGGTTGGATCCCTCCAACTCCTACAATGAGCAGTTCTTC.

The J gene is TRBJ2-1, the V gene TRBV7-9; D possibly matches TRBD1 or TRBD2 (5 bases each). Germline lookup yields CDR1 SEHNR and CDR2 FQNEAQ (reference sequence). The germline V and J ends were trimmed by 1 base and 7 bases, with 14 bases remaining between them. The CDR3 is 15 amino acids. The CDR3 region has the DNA TGTGCCAGCAGCTTAGAGATGGGACGTGTAAATGAGCAGTTCTTC. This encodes CASSLEMGRVNEQFF.